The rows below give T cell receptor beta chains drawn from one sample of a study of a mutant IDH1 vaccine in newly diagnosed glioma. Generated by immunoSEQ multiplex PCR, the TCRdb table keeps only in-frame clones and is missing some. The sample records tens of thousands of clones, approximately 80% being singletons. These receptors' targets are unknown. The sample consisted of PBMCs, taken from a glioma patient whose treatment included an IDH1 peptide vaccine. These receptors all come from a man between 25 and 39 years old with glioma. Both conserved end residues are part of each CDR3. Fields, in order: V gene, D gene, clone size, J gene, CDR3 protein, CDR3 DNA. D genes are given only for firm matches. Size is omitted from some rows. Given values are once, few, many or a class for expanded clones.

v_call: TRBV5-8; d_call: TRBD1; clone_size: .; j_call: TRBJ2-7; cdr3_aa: CASSYRDRDRKQYF; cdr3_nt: TGTGCCAGCAGCTACCGGGACAGGGATAGGAAGCAGTACTTC
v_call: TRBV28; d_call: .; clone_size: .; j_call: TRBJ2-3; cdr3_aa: CASSYTLRAGVSTDTQYF; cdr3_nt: TGTGCCAGCAGTTATACCCTACGGGCAGGGGTCAGCACAGATACGCAGTATTTT
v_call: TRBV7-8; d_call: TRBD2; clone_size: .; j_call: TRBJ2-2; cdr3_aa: CASRISGGHTGELFF; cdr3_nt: TGTGCCAGCAGGATTAGCGGGGGACACACCGGGGAGCTGTTTTTT
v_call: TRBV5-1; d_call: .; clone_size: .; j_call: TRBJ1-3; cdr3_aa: CASSLVNAGPGDGNTIYF; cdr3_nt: TGCGCCAGCAGCTTGGTAAACGCCGGACCGGGGGATGGAAACACCATATATTTT
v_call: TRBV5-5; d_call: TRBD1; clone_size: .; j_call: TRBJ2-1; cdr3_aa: CASSLELPGQGSNEQFF; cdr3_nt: TGTGCCAGCAGCTTGGAATTACCGGGACAGGGATCCAATGAGCAGTTCTTC
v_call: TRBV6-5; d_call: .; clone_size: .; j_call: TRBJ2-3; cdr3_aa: CASSYSSADTQYF; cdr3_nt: TGTGCCAGCAGTTACTCGTCGGCGGATACGCAGTATTTT
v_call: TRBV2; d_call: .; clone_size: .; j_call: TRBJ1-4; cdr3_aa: CASSVRGGDEKLFF; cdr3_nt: TGTGCCAGCAGTGTTAGGGGAGGTGATGAAAAACTGTTTTTT
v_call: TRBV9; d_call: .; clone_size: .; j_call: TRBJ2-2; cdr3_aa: CASSVSLRGERSTGELFF; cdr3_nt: TGTGCCAGCAGCGTATCCCTCAGGGGGGAGAGAAGTACCGGGGAGCTGTTTTTT
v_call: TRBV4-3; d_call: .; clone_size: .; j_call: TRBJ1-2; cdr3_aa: CASSQETHYGYTF; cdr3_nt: TGCGCCAGCAGCCAGGAGACTCACTATGGCTACACCTTC
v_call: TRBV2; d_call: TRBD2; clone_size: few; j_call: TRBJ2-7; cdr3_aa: CAARKGWGLAVDEQYF; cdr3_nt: TGTGCCGCAAGGAAAGGGTGGGGACTAGCAGTCGACGAGCAGTACTTC
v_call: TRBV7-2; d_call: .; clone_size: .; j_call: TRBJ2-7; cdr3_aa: CASSLTGGVGYEQYF; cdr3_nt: TGTGCCAGCAGCCTTACCGGGGGTGTGGGCTACGAGCAGTACTTC
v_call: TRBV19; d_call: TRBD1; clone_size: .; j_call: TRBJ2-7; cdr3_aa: CASSFFFAGTGVEQYF; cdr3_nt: TGTGCCAGTAGTTTCTTCTTCGCCGGGACAGGGGTCGAGCAGTACTTC
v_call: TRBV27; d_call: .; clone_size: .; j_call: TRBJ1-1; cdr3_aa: CASSFTPPGRSGEGAFF; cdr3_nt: TGTGCCAGCAGTTTCACGCCTCCGGGTCGTTCTGGAGAGGGAGCTTTCTTT
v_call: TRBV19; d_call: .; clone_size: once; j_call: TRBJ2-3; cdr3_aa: CASSIGGGRPSTDTQYF; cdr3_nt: TGTGCCAGTAGTATAGGTGGCGGGCGCCCTAGCACAGATACGCAGTATTTT